The rows below give T cell receptor beta chains drawn from one sample of a study of shared clonotypes between healthy human individuals. Data came from immunoSEQ multiplex PCR; TCRdb stores just in-frame clones and leaves some out. In the table there are under 2.5 million clones, 85% to 95% of which are singletons. Sequencing used naive CD4+ T cells from PBMCs. All receptors come from a man between 18 and 29 years old in good health. Some clones in this sample may be carry-over from other donors' samples. Both conserved end residues are part of each CDR3. The D gene is left open where the match is weak. Size tells how often a clone was seen (once, few, many) or the class of an expanded clone, and some rows leave it out.

DNA: TGTGCCAGCAGTGAACTGGGGGGGATGACGACAGATACGCAGTATTTT; CDR3: CASSELGGMTTDTQYF; V: TRBV25-1; size: .; J: TRBJ2-3; D: TRBD2
DNA: TGCGCCAGCAGCTCCTGGACAGGGAGCTCCTACAATGAGCAGTTCTTC; CDR3: CASSSWTGSSYNEQFF; V: TRBV5-1; size: .; J: TRBJ2-1; D: TRBD1
DNA: TGTGCTACGGGAGTTCGGGAGCTGTTTTTT; CDR3: CATGVRELFF; V: TRBV30; size: .; J: TRBJ2-2; D: .
DNA: TGTGCCAGCAGCTATCCCTCGAAGTACCTAGGGGCCACACGAGTGACTGAAGCTTTCTTT; CDR3: CASSYPSKYLGATRVTEAFF; V: TRBV5-8; size: .; J: TRBJ1-1; D: .
DNA: TGCAGCGTTGAAGGGTCCGGGTTCTACGAGCAGTACTTC; CDR3: CSVEGSGFYEQYF; V: TRBV29-1; size: .; J: TRBJ2-7; D: .
DNA: TGTGCCAGCAGTGAACGGTCAGGGGTGACGAATGGCTACACCTTC; CDR3: CASSERSGVTNGYTF; V: TRBV6-4; size: .; J: TRBJ1-2; D: .
DNA: TGTGCCAGCAGGCGGGTCTCTGGGGCCAACGTCCTGACTTTC; CDR3: CASRRVSGANVLTF; V: TRBV6-5; size: once; J: TRBJ2-6; D: .
DNA: TGCGCCAGCAGCCACCTTTTCTACGACAAGAACACTGAAGCTTTCTTT; CDR3: CASSHLFYDKNTEAFF; V: TRBV4-1; size: .; J: TRBJ1-1; D: .
DNA: TGCGCCAGCAGCTCTGGACAGGGGCCTATGAATGAGCAGTTCTTC; CDR3: CASSSGQGPMNEQFF; V: TRBV5-1; size: .; J: TRBJ2-1; D: TRBD1
DNA: TGTGCCACCAAGAAGGGACTAGCGGAAACCTACGAGCAGTACTTC; CDR3: CATKKGLAETYEQYF; V: TRBV27; size: .; J: TRBJ2-7; D: TRBD2
DNA: TGTGCCAGCAGCGTAGAGGCGGGAGCCCTGATCTTC; CDR3: CASSVEAGALIF; V: TRBV9; size: once; J: TRBJ2-1; D: TRBD2
DNA: TGTGCCAGCAGTTTTGCGGGACTAGCGGGAGGGCCATCAGATACGCAGTATTTT; CDR3: CASSFAGLAGGPSDTQYF; V: TRBV28; size: .; J: TRBJ2-3; D: TRBD2
DNA: TGCGCCAGCAGCGGGGTGGCGGGAGTCGTCGATACGCAGTATTTT; CDR3: CASSGVAGVVDTQYF; V: TRBV5-1; size: .; J: TRBJ2-3; D: TRBD2
DNA: TGTGCCACCAGCAGAGATAGGACAGGGGGGTCGATCACTGAAGCTTTCTTT; CDR3: CATSRDRTGGSITEAFF; V: TRBV15; size: .; J: TRBJ1-1; D: TRBD1
DNA: TGTGCCTGGAGTGGCAAGGGACTAGCGGAAGAGACCCAGTACTTC; CDR3: CAWSGKGLAEETQYF; V: TRBV30; size: .; J: TRBJ2-5; D: TRBD2
DNA: TGCAGCGTTGGAACAGGGGGTCGAGAGACCCAGTACTTC; CDR3: CSVGTGGRETQYF; V: TRBV29-1; size: .; J: TRBJ2-5; D: TRBD1
DNA: TGTGCCAGCAGCCAAGATCTGGGGACCTATGGCTACACCTTC; CDR3: CASSQDLGTYGYTF; V: TRBV14; size: .; J: TRBJ1-2; D: .
DNA: TGTGCCAGCATCTCGGGGGGACGGAATCAGCCCCAGCATTTT; CDR3: CASISGGRNQPQHF; V: TRBV28; size: .; J: TRBJ1-5; D: .
DNA: TGTGCCAGCAGCCCCCGAGGCACAGATACGCAGTATTTT; CDR3: CASSPRGTDTQYF; V: TRBV7-3; size: once; J: TRBJ2-3; D: .
DNA: TGTGCCAGCAGCAGGCTGAGAAACACCATATATTTT; CDR3: CASSRLRNTIYF; V: TRBV7-9; size: .; J: TRBJ1-3; D: .
DNA: TGTGCCAGTGTTGACAGGGTCGGCACTGAAGCTTTCTTT; CDR3: CASVDRVGTEAFF; V: TRBV19; size: few; J: TRBJ1-1; D: TRBD1
DNA: TGTGCCAGCAGACTAGGGGTTGGAGGTACTGAAGCTTTCTTT; CDR3: CASRLGVGGTEAFF; V: TRBV6-5; size: .; J: TRBJ1-1; D: .
DNA: TGTGCCAGCACTGACTTCCACGAGCAGTACTTC; CDR3: CASTDFHEQYF; V: TRBV6-5; size: .; J: TRBJ2-7; D: .
DNA: TGTGCCAGCGGGGACATTTCGCCTAATGAAAAACTGTTTTTT; CDR3: CASGDISPNEKLFF; V: TRBV27; size: .; J: TRBJ1-4; D: .
DNA: TGCGCCAGCAGCCAAGAACCCCCAGTAGCGGGAGGAGTCAAAAACATTCAGTACTTC; CDR3: CASSQEPPVAGGVKNIQYF; V: TRBV4-1; size: .; J: TRBJ2-4; D: TRBD2
DNA: TGTGCCAGCAACAGGGTGAGCGAGCAGTACTTC; CDR3: CASNRVSEQYF; V: TRBV21-1; size: .; J: TRBJ2-7; D: .
DNA: TGCAGCGTGCCTGGCGGGAGCCATAGCACCGGGGAGCTGTTTTTT; CDR3: CSVPGGSHSTGELFF; V: TRBV29-1; size: .; J: TRBJ2-2; D: TRBD2
DNA: TGTGCCTGGAGCCGGGAGGATGGCTACGAGCAGTACTTC; CDR3: CAWSREDGYEQYF; V: TRBV30; size: .; J: TRBJ2-7; D: TRBD2
DNA: TGTGCCAGTAACCCGGGAGGAGGCACAGATACGCAGTATTTT; CDR3: CASNPGGGTDTQYF; V: TRBV19; size: .; J: TRBJ2-3; D: TRBD2
DNA: TGTGCCAGCAGCCAAGAATGGGGGGAGCCACTCGCGCAGTATTTT; CDR3: CASSQEWGEPLAQYF; V: TRBV14; size: .; J: TRBJ2-3; D: .
DNA: TGTGCCAGCAGCACCCGGACAAGAATGAACACTGAAGCTTTCTTT; CDR3: CASSTRTRMNTEAFF; V: TRBV5-6; size: .; J: TRBJ1-1; D: .
DNA: TGCGCCAGCAGCTTGGGCGCCTCCTACAATGAGCAGTTCTTC; CDR3: CASSLGASYNEQFF; V: TRBV5-1; size: .; J: TRBJ2-1; D: .
DNA: TGTGCCAGCAGACGGAGCGGCGTCTCCTACGAGCAGTACTTC; CDR3: CASRRSGVSYEQYF; V: TRBV6-5; size: .; J: TRBJ2-7; D: .
DNA: TGCGCCAGCAGCTTCTCCGGGGAGGGAGAGCAGTACTTC; CDR3: CASSFSGEGEQYF; V: TRBV5-1; size: .; J: TRBJ2-7; D: TRBD2
DNA: TGCAGTGCTAGCTTTAAGGCGACCCAGTACTTC; CDR3: CSASFKATQYF; V: TRBV20-1; size: .; J: TRBJ2-5; D: .
DNA: TGTGCCAGCACTGAAGATCGGGGAAACATTCAGTACTTC; CDR3: CASTEDRGNIQYF; V: TRBV2; size: .; J: TRBJ2-4; D: .
DNA: TGTGCCATCAGTGAGTTTGGGGACACGGGGGAGCTGTTTTTT; CDR3: CAISEFGDTGELFF; V: TRBV10-3; size: .; J: TRBJ2-2; D: .
DNA: TGCGCCAGCAGCTTTGACAGGGGAGGGGAAAAACTGTTTTTT; CDR3: CASSFDRGGEKLFF; V: TRBV5-1; size: .; J: TRBJ1-4; D: TRBD1
DNA: TGTGCCAGCCCGGCGAACCCCGCCGGGGAGGGTGAGCAGTTCTTC; CDR3: CASPANPAGEGEQFF; V: TRBV28; size: .; J: TRBJ2-1; D: TRBD2
DNA: TGTGCCAGCAGCCACCCAGGGGGAAATGGGGCCAACGTCCTGACTTTC; CDR3: CASSHPGGNGANVLTF; V: TRBV11-2; size: .; J: TRBJ2-6; D: TRBD1
DNA: TGTGCCAGCAGCCCCCGTGTGGGACACCAAAAGTGGTTT; CDR3: CASSPRVGHQKWF; V: TRBV7-9; size: .; J: TRBJ1-5; D: .
DNA: TGTGCCAGCAGTCCTCGGACGGGTAATGAAAAACTGTTTTTT; CDR3: CASSPRTGNEKLFF; V: TRBV28; size: .; J: TRBJ1-4; D: .
DNA: TGCGCCAGCAGCCAAGAACGCCCAACTGGGGGGGATATGAACACTGAAGCTTTCTTT; CDR3: CASSQERPTGGDMNTEAFF; V: TRBV4-3; size: .; J: TRBJ1-1; D: .
DNA: TGTGCCAGCAGCGTAGCTGTGCAAGAGACCCAGTACTTC; CDR3: CASSVAVQETQYF; V: TRBV9; size: .; J: TRBJ2-5; D: .
DNA: TGTGCCAGCAGCTTAGTTGGGGCTTCAAACATTCAGTACTTC; CDR3: CASSLVGASNIQYF; V: TRBV7-9; size: .; J: TRBJ2-4; D: .
DNA: TGCGCCAGCAGCTTGGGACCAGGGGGCGAGTGGGTGACCTACGAGCAGTACTTC; CDR3: CASSLGPGGEWVTYEQYF; V: TRBV5-1; size: .; J: TRBJ2-7; D: TRBD1
DNA: TGTGCCTGGAGGGTCGTGGCCGGGTACACTGAAGCTTTCTTT; CDR3: CAWRVVAGYTEAFF; V: TRBV30; size: few; J: TRBJ1-1; D: .
DNA: TGTGCCAGCAGCCGAGAAGAACGGCATGGCTACACCTTC; CDR3: CASSREERHGYTF; V: TRBV9; size: .; J: TRBJ1-2; D: .
DNA: TGTGCCAGCAGTTTTGATAGGAACACTGAAGCTTTCTTT; CDR3: CASSFDRNTEAFF; V: TRBV27; size: .; J: TRBJ1-1; D: .
DNA: TGTGCCAGTCACCATACCGGACTGACTCCATATAGCAATCAGCCCCAGCATTTT; CDR3: CASHHTGLTPYSNQPQHF; V: TRBV27; size: .; J: TRBJ1-5; D: .
DNA: TGTGCCAGCAGCCCGACCAGGGACTCCAGCAATGAGCAGTTCTTC; CDR3: CASSPTRDSSNEQFF; V: TRBV7-8; size: once; J: TRBJ2-1; D: .
DNA: TGTGCCAGTAAACCACGCGTGCCAGGGGGTTCTTACGAGCAGTACTTC; CDR3: CASKPRVPGGSYEQYF; V: TRBV19; size: .; J: TRBJ2-7; D: TRBD1
DNA: TGTGCCAGCAGTTCCCGGGGACAAGCTTTCTTT; CDR3: CASSSRGQAFF; V: TRBV6-5; size: .; J: TRBJ1-1; D: .